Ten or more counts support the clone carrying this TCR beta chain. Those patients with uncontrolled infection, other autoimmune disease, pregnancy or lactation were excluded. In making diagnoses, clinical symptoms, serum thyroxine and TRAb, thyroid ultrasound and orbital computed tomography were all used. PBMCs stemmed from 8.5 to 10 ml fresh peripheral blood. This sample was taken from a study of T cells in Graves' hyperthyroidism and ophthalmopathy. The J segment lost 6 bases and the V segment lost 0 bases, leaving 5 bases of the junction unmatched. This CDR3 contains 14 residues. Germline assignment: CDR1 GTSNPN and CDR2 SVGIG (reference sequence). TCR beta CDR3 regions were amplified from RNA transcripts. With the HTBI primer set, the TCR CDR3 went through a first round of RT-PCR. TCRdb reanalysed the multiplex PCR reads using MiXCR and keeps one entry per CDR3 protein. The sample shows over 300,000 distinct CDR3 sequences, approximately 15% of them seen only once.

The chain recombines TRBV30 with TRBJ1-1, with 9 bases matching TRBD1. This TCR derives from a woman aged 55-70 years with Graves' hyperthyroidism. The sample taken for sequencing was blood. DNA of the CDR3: TGTGCCTGGAGTGTCGGGGACAGGGTAGCTGAAGCTTTCTTT. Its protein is CAWSVGDRVAEAFF.